These 5 T cell receptor beta chains were all obtained from the same sample, sequenced in a study of blood T cell repertoires in COVID-19. Profiling relied on immunoSEQ multiplex PCR, and the TCRdb table lists in-frame clones only, not all of them. The sample records approximately 39,000 clones, about 89% being singletons. The sample comprised peripheral blood. These TCRs come from a man aged 50 to 59 with active or convalescent COVID-19.

Comment on this clone: Germline and junction disagree at one end, which may indicate a read error. CDR3 nucleotides: TGTGCCAGCAGGTTGGGACAGGGGAGCACTGAAGCTTTCTTT. Its translation: CASRLGQGSTEAFF. This chain uses TRBV5-6 with TRBJ1-1, with 10 bases identical to TRBD1. CDR3 length: 14 amino acids. Germline CDR1 reads SGHDT; CDR2 reads YYEEEE.

This clone was counted once. This sequence joins TRBV2 and TRBJ2-3, with TRBD1 identical over 8 bases. The CDR3 contains 14 residues. After removal of 4 bases from V and 6 bases from J, the junction contained 6 bases not matched to a gene. CDR1 SNHLY and CDR2 FYNNEI come from the germline V gene. As DNA, the CDR3 is TGTGCCAGCAGTGCGGGACAGGTATTCGATACGCAGTATTTT. The encoded protein is CASSAGQVFDTQYF.

V gene TRBV7-2 combines with J gene TRBJ2-5; D perhaps matches TRBD2 (5 bases). Trimming pared 5 bases from V and 4 bases from J, leaving 11 bases between. The CDR3 is 13 amino acids. Germline lookup yields CDR1 SGHTA and CDR2 FQGNSA. CDR3 DNA sequence: TGTGCCAGCAGCGTCGGAGGCGGAGAGACCCAGTACTTC. It encodes CASSVGGGETQYF.

The chain links TRBV6-5 to TRBJ1-1; D is perhaps TRBD1 (6 bases). The CDR3 contains 14 residues. Trimming removed 6 bases from V and 0 bases from J, with 11 bases in between. Germline loops: CDR1 MNHEY, CDR2 SVGAGI. DNA for the CDR3: TGTGCCAGCAGCCCCGGACAGATGAACACTGAAGCTTTCTTT. Translated, it gives CASSPGQMNTEAFF.

The chain recombines TRBV29-1 with TRBJ2-1, with 7 bases fitting TRBD2. The CDR3 extends over 15 amino acids. The germline gives CDR1 SQVTM, CDR2 ANQGSEA. V dropped 7 bases and J dropped 3; count of bases not matched to a gene: 12. For the CDR3, the DNA is TGCAGCGCCAGTAGTGGACTAGAGAGCTACAATGAGCAGTTCTTC. This translates into CSASSGLESYNEQFF.